This T cell receptor beta chain emerged from a study of cytomegalovirus exposure and HLA in healthy donors. Study conclusions and caveats: Reportedly, diagnosis of cytomegalovirus status by the classifier showed high specificity and sensitivity. Analyses of presence/absence relied on an assumption of roughly uniform sequencing depth across donors.

In regard to this clone: Its target is unknown.

Vbeta (60) and Jbeta (13) primers were used in the PCR. The data were produced by immunoSEQ multiplex PCR, yet TCRdb's version contains in-frame clones alone and is incomplete. The sample has 100,000 or so clones; roughly 80% are singletons. The specimen sequenced was PBMCs. The TCR was taken from a man aged 30 to 39 in good health and CMV-seropositive.

The CDR3 DNA is TGCGCCAGCAGCCAAGGGACAGGGGCTGGGGCCAACGTCCTGACTTTC. Translation: CASSQGTGAGANVLTF. V and J are TRBV4-3 and TRBJ2-6; 9 bases line up with TRBD1. V lost 1 base and J lost 2; bases outside the gene matches: 0. Germline CDR1 and CDR2: LGHNA and YSLEER. This CDR3 has 16 amino acids.